This TCR beta chain came from a study of T-cell memory formation after mild COVID-19. Whole-study findings and limits: SARS-CoV-2 specificity was not confirmed for second-wave clones peaking on day 37. CD4+ bias marked clones expanding day 15 to 37, unlike balanced contracting clones.

TCRdb recomputed calls from the 5' RACE reads with MiXCR, one row per CDR3 protein. Of 450,000 or so distinct CDR3 sequences in the sample, around 20% were seen once. Of note for this clonotype: What it binds is unknown.

Specimen: PBMCs or a T cell subset sorted from them (not recorded which). The source of this sequence is an adult woman who had mild COVID-19 (a few samples of this study predate the infection). Cell type and time point are not known.

CDR3 coding DNA: TGTGCCAGCAGTGACTATGGAAGCGTCACTGAAGCTTTCTTT. Translated, it gives CASSDYGSVTEAFF. The V gene is TRBV6-1, the J gene TRBJ1-1; D is unclear. This CDR3 region has 14 residues. V was pared by 3 bases and J by 4 bases, with 12 bases between. Germline V gene lookup returns CDR1 MNHNS and CDR2 SASEGT.